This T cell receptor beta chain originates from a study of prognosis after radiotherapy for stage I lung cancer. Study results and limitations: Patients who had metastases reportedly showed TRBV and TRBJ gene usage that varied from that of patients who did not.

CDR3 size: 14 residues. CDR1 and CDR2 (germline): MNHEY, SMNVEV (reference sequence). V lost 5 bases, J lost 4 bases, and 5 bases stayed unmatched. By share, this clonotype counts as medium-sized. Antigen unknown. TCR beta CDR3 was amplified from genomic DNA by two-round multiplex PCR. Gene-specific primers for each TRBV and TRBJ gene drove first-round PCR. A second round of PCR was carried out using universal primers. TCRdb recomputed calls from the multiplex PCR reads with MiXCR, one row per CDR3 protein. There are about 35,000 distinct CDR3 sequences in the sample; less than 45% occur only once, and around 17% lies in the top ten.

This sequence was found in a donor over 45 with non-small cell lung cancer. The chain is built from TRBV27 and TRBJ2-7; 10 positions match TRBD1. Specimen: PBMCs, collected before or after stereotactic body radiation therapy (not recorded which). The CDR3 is CASSIRDRGYEQYF. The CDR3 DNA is TGTGCCAGCAGTATACGGGACAGGGGTTACGAGCAGTACTTC.